This T cell receptor (beta chain) was captured in a study of OX40 agonist ivuxolimab in advanced cancers. Broader study findings: CD8+ T cells showed, on average, more clonal expansion than CD4+ cells.

The CDR3 consists of 13 residues. Germline loops: CDR1 KGHSH, CDR2 LQKENI. The ends lost 6 bases at V and 7 bases at J; junction bases unmatched: 6. TCRdb's copy holds only in-frame clones and misses some; the assay was immunoSEQ multiplex PCR. The sample holds tens of thousands of clones, 70% to 90% seen once. Turning to this clone: Its antigen is as yet unknown.

The chain couples TRBV18 to TRBJ2-1; 7 positions agree with TRBD1. The TCR comes from an adult with an advanced solid tumor such as melanoma, head and neck, liver or kidney cancer. The source material was CD4+ or CD8+ T cells sorted from blood, sampled in a trial of the OX40 agonist ivuxolimab. The CDR3 loop reads CASSHDRANEQFF. DNA of the CDR3: TGTGCCAGCTCGCACGACAGGGCGAATGAGCAGTTCTTC. Complete variable domain (other parts from reference TRBV18 and TRBJ2-1): NAGVMQNPRHLVRRRGQEARLRCSPMKGHSHVYWYRQLPEEGLKFMVYLQKENIIDESGMPKERFSAEFPKEGPSILRIQQVVRGDSAAYFCASSHDRANEQFFGPGTRLTVL.